A selection of T cell receptor beta chains follows, all from one sample in a study of cytomegalovirus exposure and HLA in healthy donors. Sequencing was performed with immunoSEQ multiplex PCR; in TCRdb, only in-frame clones are kept and a portion is missing. The top ten hold 6% to 6.5% of the sample, which has tens of thousands of clones, roughly two thirds seen once. The sequenced material came from PBMCs. Receptors originate from a woman under 40 in good health and CMV-seronegative. Both conserved end residues are part of each CDR3. A D gene is named only where the DNA matches it firmly. A clone size is listed for some rows: how often the clone was seen (once, few, many), or a class if it is expanded.

J gene: TRBJ2-2
V gene: TRBV4-2
D gene: TRBD1
clone size: -
CDR3 DNA: TGTGCCAGCAGCCAAGAAGGGACAGGGTTCACCGGGGAGCTGTTTTTT
CDR3 protein: CASSQEGTGFTGELFF

J gene: TRBJ1-2
V gene: TRBV2
D gene: TRBD1
clone size: -
CDR3 DNA: TGTGCCACCCGCCCGGGACAGGGGACCTATGGCTACACCTTC
CDR3 protein: CATRPGQGTYGYTF

J gene: TRBJ1-2
V gene: TRBV28
D gene: -
clone size: -
CDR3 DNA: TGTGCCAGCAGATCTAACAGGGCCGCTAACTATGGCTACACCTTC
CDR3 protein: CASRSNRAANYGYTF

J gene: TRBJ1-4
V gene: TRBV29-1
D gene: -
clone size: few
CDR3 DNA: TGCAGCGTTGAGGGGGCGGGTAATGAAAAACTGTTTTTT
CDR3 protein: CSVEGAGNEKLFF

J gene: TRBJ1-4
V gene: TRBV5-1
D gene: TRBD1
clone size: -
CDR3 DNA: TGCGCCAGCAGCTACCGGGACAGGATCTTTGGTGAAAAACTGTTTTTT
CDR3 protein: CASSYRDRIFGEKLFF

J gene: TRBJ2-1
V gene: TRBV18
D gene: TRBD1
clone size: -
CDR3 DNA: TGTGCCAGCTCCCCGGGACAGGGGTACAATGAGCAGTTCTTC
CDR3 protein: CASSPGQGYNEQFF

J gene: TRBJ2-7
V gene: TRBV6-5
D gene: -
clone size: -
CDR3 DNA: TGTGCCAGCAGCAAAAGGAGGGGCTCGAGGTCCGAGCAGTACTTC
CDR3 protein: CASSKRRGSRSEQYF

J gene: TRBJ2-1
V gene: TRBV7-2
D gene: -
clone size: -
CDR3 DNA: TGTGCCAGCAGCTTAAGAGGGATAGCCTACAATGAGCAGTTCTTC
CDR3 protein: CASSLRGIAYNEQFF

J gene: TRBJ1-1
V gene: TRBV10-3
D gene: TRBD1
clone size: many
CDR3 DNA: TGTGCCATCAGGCAAGGACAGGGGGTTCCTGAAGCTTTCTTT
CDR3 protein: CAIRQGQGVPEAFF

J gene: TRBJ1-1
V gene: TRBV29-1
D gene: -
clone size: -
CDR3 DNA: TGCAGCGTTCTGGACAGTATGAACACTGAAGATTTCTTT
CDR3 protein: CSVLDSMNTEDFF

J gene: TRBJ1-2
V gene: TRBV27
D gene: TRBD1
clone size: few
CDR3 DNA: TGTGCCAGCAGACTAACCGGGACAGCGAGCTGGGAATATGGCTACACCTTC
CDR3 protein: CASRLTGTASWEYGYTF

J gene: TRBJ1-5
V gene: TRBV27
D gene: -
clone size: -
CDR3 DNA: TGTGCCAGCCGGAGGGACGAGGATCAGCCCCAGCATTTT
CDR3 protein: CASRRDEDQPQHF

J gene: TRBJ2-5
V gene: TRBV5-1
D gene: TRBD1
clone size: -
CDR3 DNA: TGCGCCAGCAGCTTGGCCGGGGGACAGGCTACAGAGACCCAGTACTTC
CDR3 protein: CASSLAGGQATETQYF

J gene: TRBJ1-2
V gene: TRBV7-9
D gene: -
clone size: -
CDR3 DNA: TGTGCCAGCAGCTCGATGCCCAGTCGACAGGCCCCCTATGGCTACACCTTC
CDR3 protein: CASSSMPSRQAPYGYTF

J gene: TRBJ1-1
V gene: TRBV6-4
D gene: -
clone size: -
CDR3 DNA: TGTGCCAGCAGTGTAGGGGCCGGTACTGAAGCTTTCTTT
CDR3 protein: CASSVGAGTEAFF

J gene: TRBJ1-1
V gene: TRBV6-6
D gene: TRBD1
clone size: -
CDR3 DNA: TGTGCCAGCAAGGACAGGGCCGACACTGAAGCTTTCTTT
CDR3 protein: CASKDRADTEAFF

J gene: TRBJ2-7
V gene: TRBV18
D gene: -
clone size: -
CDR3 DNA: TGTGCCAGCTCACCCGACAGGGCTAACGGGGGGCAGTACTTC
CDR3 protein: CASSPDRANGGQYF

J gene: TRBJ2-5
V gene: TRBV7-2
D gene: -
clone size: -
CDR3 DNA: TGTGCCAGCACCACTGGACTCAGAGAGACCCAGTACTTC
CDR3 protein: CASTTGLRETQYF

J gene: TRBJ1-2
V gene: TRBV28
D gene: TRBD1
clone size: -
CDR3 DNA: TGTGCCAGCAGTTTAGGGGATCTACAGGGGATCTATGGCTACACCTTC
CDR3 protein: CASSLGDLQGIYGYTF

J gene: TRBJ2-7
V gene: TRBV4-2
D gene: TRBD2
clone size: -
CDR3 DNA: TGTGCCAGCAGCCAAACGCTCAGGACTAGCGGGGTCTACGAGCAGTACTTC
CDR3 protein: CASSQTLRTSGVYEQYF

J gene: TRBJ1-2
V gene: TRBV7-9
D gene: -
clone size: -
CDR3 DNA: TGTGCCAGCAGCTTAGCGCAGGGGTCCTTAGGAACCTTC
CDR3 protein: CASSLAQGSLGTF

J gene: TRBJ2-3
V gene: TRBV25-1
D gene: -
clone size: few
CDR3 DNA: TGTGCCAGCAGGGAGGCTAGCACAGATACGCAGTATTTT
CDR3 protein: CASREASTDTQYF

J gene: TRBJ2-7
V gene: TRBV4-3
D gene: -
clone size: -
CDR3 DNA: TGCGCCAGCAGCCAAGCAGGCACGGGACACTACGAGCAGTACTTC
CDR3 protein: CASSQAGTGHYEQYF

J gene: TRBJ2-7
V gene: TRBV6-5
D gene: -
clone size: -
CDR3 DNA: TGTGCCAGCAGTTACTCCTCCGGGGATGGCAGCTACGAGCAGTACTTC
CDR3 protein: CASSYSSGDGSYEQYF

J gene: TRBJ1-6
V gene: TRBV5-1
D gene: -
clone size: few
CDR3 DNA: TGCGCCAGCAGCTTGAAGGGGCTAATTTCACCCCTCCACTTT
CDR3 protein: CASSLKGLISPLHF

J gene: TRBJ2-2
V gene: TRBV6-5
D gene: TRBD2
clone size: -
CDR3 DNA: TGTGCCAGCAGTTCGACTAGCGGGGCTATCGGGGAGCTGTTTTTT
CDR3 protein: CASSSTSGAIGELFF

J gene: TRBJ1-4
V gene: TRBV5-4
D gene: TRBD1
clone size: -
CDR3 DNA: TGTGCCAGCAGCTGGGGGGGACAGGGTAATGAAAAACTGTTTTTT
CDR3 protein: CASSWGGQGNEKLFF

J gene: TRBJ2-1
V gene: TRBV4-1
D gene: -
clone size: few
CDR3 DNA: TGCGCCAGCAGCCAAGTGCTACTGAGCTCCTACAATGAGCAGTTCTTC
CDR3 protein: CASSQVLLSSYNEQFF